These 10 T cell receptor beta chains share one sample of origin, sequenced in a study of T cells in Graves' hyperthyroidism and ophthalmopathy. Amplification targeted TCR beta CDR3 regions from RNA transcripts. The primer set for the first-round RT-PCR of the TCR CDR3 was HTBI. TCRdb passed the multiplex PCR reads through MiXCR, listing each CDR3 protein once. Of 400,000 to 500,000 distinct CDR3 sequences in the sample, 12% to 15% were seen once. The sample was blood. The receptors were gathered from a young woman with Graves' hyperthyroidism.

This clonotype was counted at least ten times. CDR3 DNA: TGTGCCAGCAGAAGCGGGACAGGGGGATCCTACGAGCAGTACTTC. It yields the protein CASRSGTGGSYEQYF. This chain links TRBV6-2 or TRBV6-3 with TRBJ2-7, with 11 bases that match TRBD1. The germline V gene encodes CDR1 MNHEY and CDR2 SVGEGT. Trimming cost V 6 bases and J 1 base; bases outside gene matches: 5. This CDR3 is built from 15 residues.

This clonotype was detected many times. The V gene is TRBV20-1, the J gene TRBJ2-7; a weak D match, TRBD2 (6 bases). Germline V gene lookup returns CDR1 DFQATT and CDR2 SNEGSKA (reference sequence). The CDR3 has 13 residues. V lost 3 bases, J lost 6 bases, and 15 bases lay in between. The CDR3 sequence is CSARDYVKGEQYF. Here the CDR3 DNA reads TGCAGTGCTAGGGACTATGTCAAAGGCGAGCAGTACTTC.

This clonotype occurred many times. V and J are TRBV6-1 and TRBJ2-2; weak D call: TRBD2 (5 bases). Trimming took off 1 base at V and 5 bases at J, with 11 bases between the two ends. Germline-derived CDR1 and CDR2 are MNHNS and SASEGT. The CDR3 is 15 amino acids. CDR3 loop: CASSEGFGETGELFF. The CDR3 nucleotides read TGTGCCAGCAGTGAAGGTTTCGGGGAAACCGGGGAGCTGTTTTTT.

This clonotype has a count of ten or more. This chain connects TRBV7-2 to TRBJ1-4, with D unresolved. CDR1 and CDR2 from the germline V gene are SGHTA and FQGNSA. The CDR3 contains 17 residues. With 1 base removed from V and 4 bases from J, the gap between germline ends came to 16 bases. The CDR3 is CASSLEGGNWRNEKLFF. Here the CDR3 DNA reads TGTGCCAGCAGCTTAGAGGGCGGAAACTGGCGTAATGAAAAACTGTTTTTT.

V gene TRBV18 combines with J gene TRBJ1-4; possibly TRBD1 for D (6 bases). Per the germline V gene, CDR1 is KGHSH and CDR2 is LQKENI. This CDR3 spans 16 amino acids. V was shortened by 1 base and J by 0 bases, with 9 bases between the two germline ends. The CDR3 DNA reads TGTGCCAGCTCACCACGGACAGCCTCAACTAATGAAAAACTGTTTTTT. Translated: CASSPRTASTNEKLFF. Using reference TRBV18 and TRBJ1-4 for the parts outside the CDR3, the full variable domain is NAGVMQNPRHLVRRRGQEARLRCSPMKGHSHVYWYRQLPEEGLKFMVYLQKENIIDESGMPKERFSAEFPKEGPSILRIQQVVRGDSAAYFCASSPRTASTNEKLFFGSGTQLSVL.

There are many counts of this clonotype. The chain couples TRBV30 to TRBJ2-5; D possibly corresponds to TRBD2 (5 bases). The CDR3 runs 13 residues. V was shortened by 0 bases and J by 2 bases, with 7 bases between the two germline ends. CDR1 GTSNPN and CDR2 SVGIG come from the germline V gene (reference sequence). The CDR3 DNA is TGTGCCTGGAGTGTTCCGGGACAAGAGACCCAGTACTTC. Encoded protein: CAWSVPGQETQYF.

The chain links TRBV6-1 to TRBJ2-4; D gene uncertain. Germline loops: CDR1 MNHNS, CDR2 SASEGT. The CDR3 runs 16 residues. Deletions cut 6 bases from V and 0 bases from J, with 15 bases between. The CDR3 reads CASRSVAHLAKNIQYF. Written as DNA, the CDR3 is TGTGCCAGCAGGTCGGTGGCACACTTAGCCAAAAACATTCAGTACTTC.

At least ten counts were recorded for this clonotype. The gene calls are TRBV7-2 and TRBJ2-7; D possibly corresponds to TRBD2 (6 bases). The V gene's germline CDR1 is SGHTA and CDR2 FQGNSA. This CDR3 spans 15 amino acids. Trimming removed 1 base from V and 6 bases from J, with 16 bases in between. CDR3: CASSLVRAGGSEQYF. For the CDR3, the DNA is TGTGCCAGCAGCTTAGTGAGGGCCGGGGGATCCGAGCAGTACTTC.

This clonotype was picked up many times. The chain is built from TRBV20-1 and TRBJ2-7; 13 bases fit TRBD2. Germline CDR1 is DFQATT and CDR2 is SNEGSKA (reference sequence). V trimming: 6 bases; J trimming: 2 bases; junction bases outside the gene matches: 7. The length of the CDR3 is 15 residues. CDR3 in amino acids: CSAYTSGRAPYEQYF. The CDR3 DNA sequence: TGCAGTGCATACACTAGCGGGAGGGCCCCCTACGAGCAGTACTTC.

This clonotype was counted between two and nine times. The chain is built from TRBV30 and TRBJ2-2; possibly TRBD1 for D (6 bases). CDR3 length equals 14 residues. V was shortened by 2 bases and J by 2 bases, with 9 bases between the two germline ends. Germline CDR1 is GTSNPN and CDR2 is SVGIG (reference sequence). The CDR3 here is CAWSWDTNTGELFF. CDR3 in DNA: TGTGCCTGGAGTTGGGACACTAACACCGGGGAGCTGTTTTTT.